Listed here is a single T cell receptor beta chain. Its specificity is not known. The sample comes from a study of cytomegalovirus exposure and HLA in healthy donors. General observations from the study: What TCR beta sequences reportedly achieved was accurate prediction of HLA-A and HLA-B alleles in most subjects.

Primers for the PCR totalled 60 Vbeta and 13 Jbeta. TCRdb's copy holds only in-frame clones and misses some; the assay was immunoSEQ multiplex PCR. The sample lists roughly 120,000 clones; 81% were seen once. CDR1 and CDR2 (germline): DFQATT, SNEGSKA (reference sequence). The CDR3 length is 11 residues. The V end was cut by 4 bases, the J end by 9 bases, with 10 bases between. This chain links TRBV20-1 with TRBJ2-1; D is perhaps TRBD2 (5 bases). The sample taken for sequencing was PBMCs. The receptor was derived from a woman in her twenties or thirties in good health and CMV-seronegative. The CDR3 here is CSAKLVVEQFF. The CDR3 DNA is TGCAGTGCTAAACTAGTTGTTGAGCAGTTCTTC.